What follows are 5 T cell receptor beta chains derived from one specimen sequenced in a study of beta chain features in type 1 diabetes. Whole-study findings and limits: Type 1 diabetes patients had TCRB CDR3s that were shorter (moderately but significantly so) in all four CD4+ subsets.

Reverse transcribing all isolated RNA meant expressed TCRB transcripts were sequenced. The table came from immunoSEQ multiplex PCR; TCRdb's copy has only in-frame clones and leaves some out. The profile covers over 650,000 clones, with over 13% appearing a single time and approximately 0.043% taken by the ten largest. These receptors' antigens are unknown. Specimen: naive CD4+ T cells from blood. Receptors originate from a man aged 18-30 years with type 1 diabetes.

As regards this clone: At one of its ends the junction is not consistent with the germline gene, which may arise from a read error. This chain joins TRBV18 and TRBJ1-4; TRBD1 aligns across 7 bases. Germline V gene sequence: CDR1 KGHSH, CDR2 LQKENI. This CDR3 comprises 15 residues. The CDR3 DNA sequence: TGTGCCAGCTCCCCACAGGGACAGTTTAATGAAAAACTGTTTTTT. It is translated as CASSPQGQFNEKLFF.

The chain joins TRBV10-3 to TRBJ2-1; 9 nucleotides align to TRBD2. Germline V gene data show CDR1 as ENHRY and CDR2 as SYGVKD. This CDR3 contains 14 residues. J was trimmed by 5 bases and V by 6 bases; bases with no gene match: 5. CDR3 sequence (DNA): TGTGCCATCAGGTCTAGCGGGGCGGACAATGAGCAGTTCTTC. It specifies CAIRSSGADNEQFF.

The chain has TRBV7-2 and TRBJ2-3, with TRBD2 matching over 11 bases. The germline CDR1 and CDR2 sequences are SGHTA and FQGNSA. The CDR3 runs 18 residues. Germline trimming cut 5 bases from V and 6 bases from J; bases unmatched to any gene: 16. The CDR3 region is CASSLDGRSGGATDTQYF. In nucleotides, the CDR3 is TGTGCCAGCAGCCTAGACGGGCGTAGCGGGGGGGCAACTGATACGCAGTATTTT. Filled out from reference TRBV7-2 and TRBJ2-3, the complete variable domain reads GAGVSQSPSNKVTEKGKDVELRCDPISGHTALYWYRQSLGQGLEFLIYFQGNSAPDKSGLPSDRFSAERTGGSVSTLTIQRTQQEDSAVYLCASSLDGRSGGATDTQYFGPGTRLTVL.

This clone was seen more than once but under ten times. V gene TRBV27 combines with J gene TRBJ2-5; D is perhaps TRBD2 (5 bases). The germline V gene encodes CDR1 MNHEY and CDR2 SMNVEV (reference sequence). The CDR3 length is 13 residues. Between the trimmed V and J ends, which lost 2 bases and 9 bases, there was a span of 13 bases. The CDR3 reads CASSLNGGGAQYF. CDR3 sequence (DNA): TGTGCCAGCAGTTTAAATGGAGGAGGCGCCCAGTACTTC.

V is TRBV5-4 and J is TRBJ2-1, with 8 bases fitting TRBD1. The CDR3 runs 16 residues. Trimming at V came to 4 bases and at J to 5 bases, leaving 11 bases not matched to a gene. The V gene's germline CDR1 is SGHNT and CDR2 YYREEE (reference sequence). CDR3 region: CASSRQRGQGNNEQFF. CDR3 coding DNA: TGTGCCAGCAGCCGACAGAGAGGACAGGGAAACAATGAGCAGTTCTTC.